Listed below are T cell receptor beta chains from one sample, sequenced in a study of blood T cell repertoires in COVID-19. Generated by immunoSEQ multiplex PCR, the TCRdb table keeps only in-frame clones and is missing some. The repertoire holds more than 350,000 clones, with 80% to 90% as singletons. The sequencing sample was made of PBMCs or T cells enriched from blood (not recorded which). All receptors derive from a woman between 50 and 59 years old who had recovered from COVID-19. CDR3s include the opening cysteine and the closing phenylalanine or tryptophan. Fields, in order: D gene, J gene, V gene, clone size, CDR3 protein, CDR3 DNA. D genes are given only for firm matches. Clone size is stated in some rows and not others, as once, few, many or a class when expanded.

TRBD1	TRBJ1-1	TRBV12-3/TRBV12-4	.	CASIQGEGAEAFF	TGTGCCAGCATCCAGGGGGAAGGCGCTGAAGCTTTCTTT
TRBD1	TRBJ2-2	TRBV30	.	CAWSVWDRGYTGELFF	TGTGCCTGGAGTGTATGGGACAGGGGATACACCGGGGAGCTGTTTTTT
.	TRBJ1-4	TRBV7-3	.	CASSPTGLGEKLFF	TGTGCCAGCAGCCCCACAGGGCTTGGAGAAAAACTGTTTTTT
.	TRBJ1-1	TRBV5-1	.	CASSSRGGLNTEAFF	TGCGCCAGCAGCTCTAGGGGGGGATTGAACACTGAAGCTTTCTTT
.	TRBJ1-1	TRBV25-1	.	CASSEMAGGGEAFF	TGTGCCAGTTCTGAGATGGCGGGAGGCGGTGAAGCTTTCTTT
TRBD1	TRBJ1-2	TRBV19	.	CASSNQGVSTYGYTF	TGTGCCAGTAGCAACCAGGGGGTTTCTACCTATGGCTACACCTTC
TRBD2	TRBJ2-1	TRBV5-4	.	CASSDSGGLLNEQFF	TGTGCCAGCAGCGATAGCGGGGGGCTACTCAATGAGCAGTTCTTC
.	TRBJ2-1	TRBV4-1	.	CASSQAGQSSSYNEQFF	TGCGCCAGCAGCCAAGCAGGACAGTCAAGCTCCTACAATGAGCAGTTCTTC
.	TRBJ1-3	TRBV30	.	CAWSKGSGNTIYF	TGTGCCTGGAGTAAGGGGTCTGGAAACACCATATATTTT
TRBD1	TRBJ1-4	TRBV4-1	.	CASSPDRDTTNEKLFF	TGCGCCAGCAGCCCCGACAGGGACACAACTAATGAAAAACTGTTTTTT
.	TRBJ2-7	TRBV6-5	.	CASSYSRRAYEQYF	TGTGCCAGCAGTTACTCCCGCAGGGCCTACGAGCAGTACTTC
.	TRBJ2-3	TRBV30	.	CAWSVHSDTQYF	TGTGCCTGGAGCGTACATTCAGATACGCAGTATTTT
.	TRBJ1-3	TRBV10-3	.	CAIVEENTIYF	TGTGCCATCGTGGAGGAAAACACCATATATTTT
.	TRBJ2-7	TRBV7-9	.	CASSRGGASYEQYF	TGTGCCAGCAGCCGAGGGGGGGCGTCCTACGAGCAGTACTTC
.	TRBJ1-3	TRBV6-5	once	CASRTGSDGNTIYF	TGTGCCAGCAGAACAGGGTCTGATGGGAACACCATATATTTT
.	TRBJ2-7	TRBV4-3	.	CASSPRTAIYEQYF	TGCGCCAGCAGCCCCCGGACAGCGATCTACGAGCAGTACTTC
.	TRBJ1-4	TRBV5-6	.	CASSSEAWGEKLFF	TGTGCCAGCAGCTCGGAGGCCTGGGGTGAAAAACTGTTTTTT
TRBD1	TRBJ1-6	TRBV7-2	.	CASSLLGTGYSPLHF	TGTGCCAGCAGCCTCCTAGGGACAGGCTATTCACCCCTCCACTTT
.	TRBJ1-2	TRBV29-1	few	CSVDRGGYTF	TGCAGCGTTGATAGGGGTGGCTACACCTTC
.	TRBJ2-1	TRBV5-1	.	CASSLGGSSEQFF	TGCGCCAGCAGCTTGGGGGGCTCCTCTGAGCAGTTCTTC
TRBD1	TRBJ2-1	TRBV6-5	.	CASSSTGGNEQFF	TGTGCCAGCAGTTCGACAGGGGGAAATGAGCAGTTCTTC
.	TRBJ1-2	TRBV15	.	CATSGSPLGGSGYTF	TGTGCCACCAGCGGGAGCCCGCTCGGGGGTAGTGGCTACACCTTC
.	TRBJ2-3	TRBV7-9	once	CASSHPWRGGNTQYF	TGTGCCAGCAGCCACCCTTGGCGGGGAGGAAATACGCAGTATTTT
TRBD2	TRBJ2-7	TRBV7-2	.	CASSLDWRGNYEQYF	TGTGCCAGCAGCTTAGATTGGCGGGGGAACTACGAGCAGTACTTC
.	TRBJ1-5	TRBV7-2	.	CASSHDTDQPQHF	TGTGCCAGCAGCCATGACACAGATCAGCCCCAGCATTTT
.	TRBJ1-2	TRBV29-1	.	CSGGGVYGYTF	TGCAGCGGAGGGGGTGTCTATGGCTACACCTTC
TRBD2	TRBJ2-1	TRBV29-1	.	CSGGTSGGVREQFF	TGCAGCGGCGGGACTAGCGGGGGGGTTCGTGAGCAGTTCTTC
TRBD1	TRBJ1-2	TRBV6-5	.	CASRTDAKGASGYTF	TGTGCCAGCAGAACAGACGCTAAGGGGGCGAGTGGCTACACCTTC
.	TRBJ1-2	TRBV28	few	CASGHPPPNYGYTF	TGTGCCAGCGGCCACCCCCCCCCGAACTATGGCTACACCTTC
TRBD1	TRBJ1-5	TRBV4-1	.	CASSPRDRASYSNQPQHF	TGCGCCAGCAGCCCCCGGGACAGGGCCTCTTATAGCAATCAGCCCCAGCATTTT
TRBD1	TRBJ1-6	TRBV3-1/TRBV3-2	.	CASSQGQTFSPLHF	TGTGCCAGCAGCCAGGGACAGACTTTTTCACCCCTCCACTTT
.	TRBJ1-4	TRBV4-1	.	CASRGKTEKLFF	TGCGCCTCACGGGGAAAGACTGAAAAACTGTTTTTT
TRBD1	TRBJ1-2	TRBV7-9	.	CASSLEGQENYGYTF	TGTGCCAGCAGCTTAGAGGGACAGGAGAACTATGGCTACACCTTC
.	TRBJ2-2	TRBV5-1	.	CASSGGGTANTGELFF	TGCGCCAGCAGCGGGGGCGGGACAGCGAACACCGGGGAGCTGTTTTTT
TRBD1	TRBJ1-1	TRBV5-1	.	CASSLSGGEKNTEAFF	TGCGCCAGCAGCTTGTCAGGGGGTGAAAAGAACACTGAAGCTTTCTTT
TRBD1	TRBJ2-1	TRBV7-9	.	CASSRDRASYNEQFF	TGTGCCAGCAGTCGCGACAGGGCTTCCTACAATGAGCAGTTCTTC
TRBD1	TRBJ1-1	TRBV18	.	CASSPATGTEAFF	TGTGCCAGCTCACCGGCGACAGGGACGGAAGCTTTCTTT
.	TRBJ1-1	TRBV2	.	CASSESRGRVGTEAFF	TGTGCCAGCAGTGAATCTCGGGGTCGGGTGGGCACTGAAGCTTTCTTT
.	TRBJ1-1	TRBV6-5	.	CATRQGLDTEAFF	TGTGCCACCAGGCAGGGATTGGACACTGAAGCTTTCTTT
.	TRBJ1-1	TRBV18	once	CASSNSGTEAFF	TGTGCCAGCTCTAACAGTGGCACTGAAGCTTTCTTT
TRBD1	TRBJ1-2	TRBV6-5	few	CASSYGQGVGYTF	TGTGCCAGCAGTTACGGACAGGGTGTTGGCTACACCTTC